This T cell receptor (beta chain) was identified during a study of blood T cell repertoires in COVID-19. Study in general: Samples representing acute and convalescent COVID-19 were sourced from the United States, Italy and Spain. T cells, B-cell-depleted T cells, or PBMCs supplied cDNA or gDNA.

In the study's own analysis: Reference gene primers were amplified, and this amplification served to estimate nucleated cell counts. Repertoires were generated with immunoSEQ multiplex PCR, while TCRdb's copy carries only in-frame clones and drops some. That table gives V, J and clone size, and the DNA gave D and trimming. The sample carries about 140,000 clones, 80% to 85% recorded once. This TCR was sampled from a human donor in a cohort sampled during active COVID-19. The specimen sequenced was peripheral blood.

The CDR3 DNA follows: TGTGCCAGCACCGTTCATCTGAACACTGAAGCTTTCTTT. Its translation is CASTVHLNTEAFF. The chain carries TRBV9 and TRBJ1-1; unclear D gene. Germline loops: CDR1 SGDLS, CDR2 YYNGEE. The CDR3 loop spans 13 amino acids. V gave up 6 bases and J gave up 0 bases, with 9 bases separating them.